The T cell receptor beta chain under discussion was sequenced for a study of Graves' ophthalmopathy and Graves' hyperthyroidism. The authors amplified TCR beta CDR3 regions, and they did so from RNA transcripts for repertoire sequencing. An initial RT-PCR round employing HTBI primers preceded a second-round multiplex PCR. TCRdb re-analysed the multiplex PCR reads in MiXCR, keeping a single row per CDR3 protein. The sample gives some 250,000 distinct CDR3 sequences, 45% to 55% of which show up once; around 47% is in the top ten. The source of this sequence is an adult man with Graves' ophthalmopathy. Material: peripheral blood.

The CDR3 DNA reads TGTGCTAGTGGTCCCTACGTTAGCGGGAGAGATACGCAGTATTTT. It is translated as CASGPYVSGRDTQYF. This rearrangement joins TRBV12-5 to TRBJ2-3; TRBD2 matches at 9 bases. Germline lookup yields CDR1 LGHNT and CDR2 FRNRAP. The length of the CDR3 is 15 residues. V lost 5 bases to trimming and J lost 5 bases; unmatched junction nucleotides: 8.